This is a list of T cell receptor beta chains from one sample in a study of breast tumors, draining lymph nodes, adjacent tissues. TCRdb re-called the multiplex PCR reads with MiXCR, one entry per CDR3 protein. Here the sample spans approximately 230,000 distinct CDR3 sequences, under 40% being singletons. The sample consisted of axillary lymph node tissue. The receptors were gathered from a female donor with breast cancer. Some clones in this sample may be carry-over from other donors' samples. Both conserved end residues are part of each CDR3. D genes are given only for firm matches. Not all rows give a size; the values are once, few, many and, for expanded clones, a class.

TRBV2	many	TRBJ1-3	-	TGTGCCAGCAGCCTGACAGCGGCTGGAAACACCATATATTTT	CASSLTAAGNTIYF
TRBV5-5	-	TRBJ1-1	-	TGTGCCAGCAGCTTCGGGATCGCTGAAGCTTTCTTT	CASSFGIAEAFF
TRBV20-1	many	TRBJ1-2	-	TGCAGTCTACCTCCCCAGGACCCATATGGCTACACCTTC	CSLPPQDPYGYTF
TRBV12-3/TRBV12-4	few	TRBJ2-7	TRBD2	TGTGCCAGCAGTTTCCGGGGGGAGTACGAGCAGTACTTC	CASSFRGEYEQYF
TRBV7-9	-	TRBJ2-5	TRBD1	TGTGCCAGCAGCTTAGGAACAGGGGGCCGTGGACAGCCCCAGTACTTC	CASSLGTGGRGQPQYF
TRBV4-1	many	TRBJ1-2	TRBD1	TGCGCCAGCAGCCAAGGAGGACAGGGGGCCCTTAACTATGGCTACACCTTC	CASSQGGQGALNYGYTF
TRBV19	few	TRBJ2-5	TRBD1	TGTGCCGGTAGAGGGACAGGGGGAGGGGAGACCCAGTACTTC	CAGRGTGGGETQYF
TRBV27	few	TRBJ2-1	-	TGTGCCAGCAGTAGGGACCGGGACCATGGAGGCAATGAGCAGTTCTTC	CASSRDRDHGGNEQFF
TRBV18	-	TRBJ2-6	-	TGTGCCAGCTCACCACGACCGGATGGGGCCAACGCCCTGACTTTC	CASSPRPDGANALTF
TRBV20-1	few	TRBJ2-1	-	TGCAGTGCTGTTAGACTAGGATCCTACACTGAGCAGTTCTTC	CSAVRLGSYTEQFF
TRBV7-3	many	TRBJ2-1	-	TGTGCCAGCAGCTTAGTCCCGGGACTGGCAAATGAGCAGTTCTTC	CASSLVPGLANEQFF
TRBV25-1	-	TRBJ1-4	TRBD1	TGTGCCAGCAGTGCTTCCAGGGGGCTTTATGAAAAACTGTTTTTT	CASSASRGLYEKLFF
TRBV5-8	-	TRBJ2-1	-	TGTGCCAGCAGCTTCATTGGGTGGGTTAATAACAATGAGCAGTTCTTC	CASSFIGWVNNNEQFF
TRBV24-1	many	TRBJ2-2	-	TGTGCCACCAGTGTTACGGGGATCGGCGGGGAGCTGTTTTTT	CATSVTGIGGELFF
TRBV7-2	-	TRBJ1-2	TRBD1	TGTGCCAGCAGCTTTGATAAGGGGGCGCATGGCTACACCTTC	CASSFDKGAHGYTF
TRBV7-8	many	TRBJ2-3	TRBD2	TGTGCCAGCAGCTTAGTCGGGGGGGCTATCACAGATACGCAGTATTTT	CASSLVGGAITDTQYF
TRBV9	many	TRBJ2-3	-	TGTGCCAGCAGCGTAGGAATGATGGCCAGCACAGATACGCAGTATTTT	CASSVGMMASTDTQYF
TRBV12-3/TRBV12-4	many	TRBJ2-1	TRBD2	TGTGCCAGCAGTCGGACTAGGGATGAGCAGTTCTTC	CASSRTRDEQFF
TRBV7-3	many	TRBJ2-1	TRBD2	TGTGCCAGCAGCTTACCCGGGAGGGCCCGTAATGAGCAGTTCTTC	CASSLPGRARNEQFF
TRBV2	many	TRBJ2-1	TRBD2	TGTGCCAGCAGTGAAGGGGGACTAGCGGGCTACAATGAGCAGTTCTTC	CASSEGGLAGYNEQFF
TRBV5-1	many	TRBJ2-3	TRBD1	TGCGCCAGCAGCACCCAGGGGGCGAGCACAGATACGCAGTATTTT	CASSTQGASTDTQYF
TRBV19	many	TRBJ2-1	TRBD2	TGTGCCAGTAGTACGGGAGGCAATGAGCAGTTCTTC	CASSTGGNEQFF
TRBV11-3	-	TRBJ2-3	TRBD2	TGTGCCAGCAGCTACACTAGCGGGAGTTATTCGGATGAGCAGTATTTT	CASSYTSGSYSDEQYF
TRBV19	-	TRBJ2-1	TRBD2	TGTGCCAGTAGTATAGATAGGGGGACTAGCGGGAGAGGTGAGCAGTTCTTC	CASSIDRGTSGRGEQFF
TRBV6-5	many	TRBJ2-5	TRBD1	TGTGCCAGCAGGCTAAGGACAGGACACCAAGAGACCCAGTACTTC	CASRLRTGHQETQYF
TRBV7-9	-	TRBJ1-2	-	TGTGCCAGCAGCGAATTATTAGGGGACTCCTATGGCTACACCTTC	CASSELLGDSYGYTF
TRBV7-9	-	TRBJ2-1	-	TGTGCCAGCAGAATAGTCAATAGCGTTTGGGGGAATGAGCAGTTCTTC	CASRIVNSVWGNEQFF
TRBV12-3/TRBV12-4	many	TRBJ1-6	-	TGTGCCAGCAGCAGGACCGGGACGGAGAGCTCCTATAATTCACCCCTCCACTTT	CASSRTGTESSYNSPLHF
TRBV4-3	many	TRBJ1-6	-	TGCGCCAGCAGCCTCGGGACATCGAATTCACCCCTCCACTTT	CASSLGTSNSPLHF
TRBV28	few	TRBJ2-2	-	TGTGCCAGCAAGTGGGCGGGAACCGGGGAGCTGTTTTTT	CASKWAGTGELFF
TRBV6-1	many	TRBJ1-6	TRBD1	TGTGCCAGCAGGCACCGGGACAGCGGGGCCTTACCCCTCCACTTT	CASRHRDSGALPLHF
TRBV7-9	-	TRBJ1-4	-	TGTGCCAGCAGCCCCGACCATAATGAAAAACTGTTTTTT	CASSPDHNEKLFF
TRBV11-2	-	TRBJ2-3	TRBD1	TGTGCCAGCAGCTTAGAAGGGACAGGGGACACAGATACGCAGTATTTT	CASSLEGTGDTDTQYF
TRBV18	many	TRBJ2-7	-	TGTGCCAGCTCACCACAGAACGTTGGGAACGAGCAGTACTTC	CASSPQNVGNEQYF
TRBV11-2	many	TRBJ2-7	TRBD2	TGTGCCAGCAGCTTATTTTCCGGGAGGGCCGGTGAGCAGTACTTC	CASSLFSGRAGEQYF
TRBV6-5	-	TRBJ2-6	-	TGTGCCAGCAGTTACTCCCTTCCTATGAGAGCTGGGGCCAACGTCCTGACTTTC	CASSYSLPMRAGANVLTF
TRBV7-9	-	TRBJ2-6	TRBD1	TGTGCCAGCAGCTTGGGACAGGGGGGGGCCTCTGGGGCCAACGTCCTGACTTTC	CASSLGQGGASGANVLTF
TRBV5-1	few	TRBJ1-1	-	TGCGCCAGCAGCTTTCAGGATAACACTGAAGCTTTCTTT	CASSFQDNTEAFF
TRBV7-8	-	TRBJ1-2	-	TGTGCCAGCAGCTCCCAGTTGTCAGGACGGGGCAACGGCTACACCTTC	CASSSQLSGRGNGYTF
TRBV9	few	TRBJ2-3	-	TGTGCCAGCGGCGAGAGGGGGACGGAGGCAATCACAGATACGCAGTATTTT	CASGERGTEAITDTQYF
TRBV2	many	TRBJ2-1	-	TGTGCCAGCAGTGAGGGTAGGGCTGCCTACAATGAGCAGTTCTTC	CASSEGRAAYNEQFF
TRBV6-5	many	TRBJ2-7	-	TGTGCCAGCAGTTACCCCGGACAGCTACCCTACGAGCAGTACTTC	CASSYPGQLPYEQYF
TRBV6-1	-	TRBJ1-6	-	TGTGCCAGCAGCCCCTTCCGGGACACTGATAATTCACCCCTCCACTTT	CASSPFRDTDNSPLHF
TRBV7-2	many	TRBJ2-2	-	TGTGCCAGCAGCTTCTGGCAAGACACCGGGGAGCTGTTTTTT	CASSFWQDTGELFF
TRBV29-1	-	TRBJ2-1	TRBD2	TGCAGCGCAGAGGTCACTAGCGGGAGCCCAGGGGGACCCTACAATGAGCAGTTCTTC	CSAEVTSGSPGGPYNEQFF
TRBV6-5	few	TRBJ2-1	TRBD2	TGTGCCAGCAAGGCTAGCGGGGGGATGTTAGGGTATGAGCAGTTCTTC	CASKASGGMLGYEQFF
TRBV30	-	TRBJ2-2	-	TGTGCCTGGAGTGTCGGCGGGTCCGGGGAGCTGTTTTTT	CAWSVGGSGELFF
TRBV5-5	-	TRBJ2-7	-	TGTGCCAGCAGCGCCGGGGGATCCTACGAGCAGTACTTC	CASSAGGSYEQYF
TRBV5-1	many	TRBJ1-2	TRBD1	TGCGCCAGCAGAAGAACGGACAGGGACTATGGCTACACCTTC	CASRRTDRDYGYTF
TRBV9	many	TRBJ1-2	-	TGTGCCAGCAGCGCCCGGGGGGCCAAAGCGGGTTATGGCTACACCTTC	CASSARGAKAGYGYTF
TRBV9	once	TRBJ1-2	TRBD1	TGTGCCAGCAGTGCTAGAGGAACAGGGGCTAACTATGGCTACACCTTC	CASSARGTGANYGYTF
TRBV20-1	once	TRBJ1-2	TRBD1	TGCAGTGTAAAGACAGGGAACTATGGCTACACCTTC	CSVKTGNYGYTF
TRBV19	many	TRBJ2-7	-	TGTGCCAGTAGTCCGATGCCAGCGATCTCCTACGAGCAGTACTTC	CASSPMPAISYEQYF
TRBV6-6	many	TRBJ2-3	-	TGTGCCAGCAGTTACTCTTCAGATACGCAGTATTTT	CASSYSSDTQYF
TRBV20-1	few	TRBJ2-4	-	TGCAGTGCTAGAGACCCGGGACTAGCCAAAAACATTCAGTACTTC	CSARDPGLAKNIQYF
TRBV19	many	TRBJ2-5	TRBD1	TGTGCCAGTAGTCGACGGACAGGGGGTTTGGGAGAGACCCAGTACTTC	CASSRRTGGLGETQYF
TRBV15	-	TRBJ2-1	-	TGTGCCACCAGTGCCGGGGTCTCCTACAATGAGCAGTTCTTC	CATSAGVSYNEQFF
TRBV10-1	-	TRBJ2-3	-	TGCGCCAGCAGTGGGGCATATCGGGGGAGCGGAGTTGAGGCAGATACGCAGTATTTT	CASSGAYRGSGVEADTQYF
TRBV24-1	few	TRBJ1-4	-	TGTGCCACCAGTGATTTGGGGGCCGAGGAAAAACTGTTTTTT	CATSDLGAEEKLFF